The sequence of this TCR beta chain was determined in a study of T cell repertoires in ileal Crohn's disease. Study-wide results and limits: Compared with CD4 T cells, sorted CD8 cells carried more expanded clones. All patients with clonality above 26.8% had endoscopic recurrence.

The germline gives CDR1 SNHLY, CDR2 FYNNEI. The CDR3 extends over 16 amino acids. Trimming pared 1 base from V and 4 bases from J, leaving 15 bases between. Sequenced by immunoSEQ multiplex PCR; TCRdb stores in-frame clones only, minus some. The sample records about 18,000 clones, 60% being singletons. The sample holds one count of this clone. Its antigen is as yet unknown. Included were adult ileal or ileocolonic Crohn's patients indicated for ileocolonic resection. The receptor comes from an adult with Crohn's disease. The V gene is TRBV2, the J gene TRBJ2-3; D is unresolved. Sequencing input: ileal tissue. This chain's CDR3 is CASSEDGAKRSDTQYF. CDR3 sequence (DNA): TGTGCCAGCAGTGAAGATGGAGCAAAGAGGTCAGATACGCAGTATTTT.